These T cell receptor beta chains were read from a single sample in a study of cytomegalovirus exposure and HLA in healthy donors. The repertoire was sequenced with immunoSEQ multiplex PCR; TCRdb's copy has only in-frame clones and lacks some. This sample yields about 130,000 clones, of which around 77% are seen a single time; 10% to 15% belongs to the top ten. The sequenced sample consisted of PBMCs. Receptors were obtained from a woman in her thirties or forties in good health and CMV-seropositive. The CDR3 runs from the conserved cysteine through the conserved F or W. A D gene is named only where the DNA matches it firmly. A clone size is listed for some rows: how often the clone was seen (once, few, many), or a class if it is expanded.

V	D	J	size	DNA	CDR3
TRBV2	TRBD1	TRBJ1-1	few	TGTGCCAGCCGCAACAGGGGTGGAAACACTGAAGCTTTCTTT	CASRNRGGNTEAFF
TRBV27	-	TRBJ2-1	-	TGTGCCAGCAGTTTCTTCCGGGACTGGGCCTACAATGAGCAGTTCTTC	CASSFFRDWAYNEQFF
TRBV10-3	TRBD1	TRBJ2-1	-	TGTGCCATCAGTGAGTCCCCGGGACAGGACCAGTTCTTC	CAISESPGQDQFF
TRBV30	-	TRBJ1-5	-	TGTGCCCGGTCAGGGGCCGGCAATCAGCCCCAGCATTTT	CARSGAGNQPQHF
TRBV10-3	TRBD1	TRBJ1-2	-	TGTGCCATCAGTGAGTCAAGACAGGGGTTATCTGGCTACACCTTC	CAISESRQGLSGYTF
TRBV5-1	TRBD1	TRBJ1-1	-	TGCGCCAGCAGCTTGGCCTCAGGGGGTGAAGCTTTCTTT	CASSLASGGEAFF
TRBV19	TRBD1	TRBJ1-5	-	TGTGCCAGTACCCTGGGACAGGGGGGAGTGAGAAGTCAGCCCCAGCATTTT	CASTLGQGGVRSQPQHF
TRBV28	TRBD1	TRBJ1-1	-	TGTGCCAGCAGTTTATTCTGGGGGACAGGAGTGGGCTTGGGGGGGACTGAAGCTTTCTTT	CASSLFWGTGVGLGGTEAFF
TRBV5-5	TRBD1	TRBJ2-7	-	TGTGCCAGCAGCTGGGGACAGACATTCTACGAGCAGTACTTC	CASSWGQTFYEQYF
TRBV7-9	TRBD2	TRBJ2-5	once	TGTGCCAGCAGCCCAGAGGGTAGCGGGCAAGAGACCCAGTACTTC	CASSPEGSGQETQYF